These T cell receptor beta chains were read from a single sample in a study of T cell responses to AZD1222 COVID-19 vaccine. Sequenced by immunoSEQ multiplex PCR; TCRdb stores in-frame clones only, minus some. The sample has about 190,000 clones, more than 80% seen once. The material sequenced was peripheral blood, taken on day 0 of AZD1222 vaccination. The receptors were gathered from an adult in good health. The CDR3 runs from the conserved cysteine through the conserved F or W.

v_call	j_call	cdr3_aa
TRBV19	TRBJ1-5	CASNGQVGQPQHF
TRBV7-8	TRBJ1-2	CASSLGAKEVYGYTF
TRBV28	TRBJ2-7	CASSHGGSEQYF
TRBV19	TRBJ1-2	CASSLPDRGYLGYTF
TRBV6-5	TRBJ2-7	CASSPPGGSYEQYF
TRBV4-2	TRBJ2-3	CASSQMTGGATDTQYF
TRBV15	TRBJ1-5	CATSRDLSNQPQHF
TRBV19	TRBJ1-5	CASIPRVSDQPQHF
TRBV4-3	TRBJ1-1	CASSQVSNTEAFF
TRBV20-1	TRBJ2-1	CSASVPGTYNEQFF
TRBV7-9	TRBJ1-1	CASSRGQGLDTEAFF
TRBV4-1	TRBJ1-2	CASSQGQERLVGYTF
TRBV3-1/TRBV3-2	TRBJ2-5	CASSPRTGRDQETQYF
TRBV6-6	TRBJ1-5	CASSYGGPAEDQPQHF
TRBV19	TRBJ1-2	CASSMEQGAIANYGYTF
TRBV7-9	TRBJ1-1	CASSMNTEAFF
TRBV3-1/TRBV3-2	TRBJ1-3	CASSQVSGGSSGNTIYF
TRBV7-9	TRBJ2-2	CASIVGTSFTGELFF
TRBV11-3	TRBJ1-1	CASSPGLNTEAFF
TRBV5-1	TRBJ2-2	CASSLVGEPGELFF
TRBV9	TRBJ1-2	CASRQGADGYTF
TRBV29-1	TRBJ2-5	CSVDIRQETQYF
TRBV2	TRBJ1-3	CASSPRPGNTIYF
TRBV2	TRBJ2-2	CASGGQGNTGELFF
TRBV9	TRBJ1-6	CASSVLQGAGNSPLHF
TRBV7-9	TRBJ2-5	CASSLSGGPVETQYF
TRBV9	TRBJ2-1	CASSHRGGSLTPYNEQFF
TRBV4-1	TRBJ1-2	CASSQAYPPSTGSVGYTF
TRBV10-3	TRBJ1-6	CAIRGDRNSPLHF
TRBV4-3	TRBJ1-3	CASSQGVGHRSGNTIYF
TRBV27	TRBJ2-2	CAKPGQANTGELFF
TRBV27	TRBJ1-6	CASTRSGTGFFNNSPLHF
TRBV5-6	TRBJ1-1	CASSPILTGNTEAFF
TRBV12-3/TRBV12-4	TRBJ2-1	CASSYLAEQFF
TRBV28	TRBJ2-7	CASSSPNSGQGSYEQYF
TRBV6-1	TRBJ1-6	CASSETGGGLNSPLHF
TRBV6-5	TRBJ2-3	CASSYFRARTDTQYF
TRBV27	TRBJ2-6	CASSFGQAGANVLTF
TRBV10-3	TRBJ1-1	CAISDYMLNTEAFF
TRBV3-1/TRBV3-2	TRBJ1-2	CASTPYSGKSNYGYTF
TRBV9	TRBJ1-1	CASSVDGRTTEAFF
TRBV24-1	TRBJ2-1	CATSDRSTGYNEQFF
TRBV12-3/TRBV12-4	TRBJ1-2	CASSVQGRYGYTF
TRBV20-1	TRBJ2-1	CSARLESEQFF
TRBV7-2	TRBJ2-1	CASSFGLADITVNEQFF
TRBV5-1	TRBJ2-5	CATIHDRGRGSQETQYF
TRBV2	TRBJ2-1	CASSGGRGSYNEQFF
TRBV28	TRBJ1-1	CASRENGENTEAFF
TRBV30	TRBJ1-5	CAWGTAFNQPQHF
TRBV7-6	TRBJ2-2	CASSLAPGLNTGELFF
TRBV5-4	TRBJ2-7	CASSVGQALSSYEQYF
TRBV6-1	TRBJ1-2	CASSERRGYGYTF
TRBV3-1/TRBV3-2	TRBJ1-2	CASSRADQPGDYGYTF
TRBV12-3/TRBV12-4	TRBJ1-5	CASSFTGEGHF